What follows describes a single T cell receptor beta chain. The sample originates from a study of blood T cell repertoires in COVID-19. Per the germline V gene, CDR1 is SGHNT and CDR2 is YYREEE (reference sequence). The CDR3 consists of 15 residues. Trimming removed 2 bases from V and 8 bases from J; junction bases left unmatched: 4. Profiled with immunoSEQ multiplex PCR; TCRdb holds only in-frame clones, not every one. The repertoire holds approximately 230,000 clones, roughly three quarters seen once, with roughly 4% in the top ten. This sequence was found in a woman aged 35 to 49 with active or convalescent COVID-19. Sequencing was performed on peripheral blood. The V and J genes are TRBV5-4 and TRBJ1-6; 10 nucleotides align to TRBD1. The CDR3 DNA sequence: TGTGCCAGCAGCTTTGGACAGGGGGACGATTCACCCCTCCACTTT. Protein: CASSFGQGDDSPLHF.